These T cell receptor beta chains were read from a single sample in a study of blood T cells in healthy people across ages. In TCRdb, the 5' RACE reads were re-called with MiXCR into one record per CDR3 protein. The sample has hundreds of thousands of distinct CDR3 sequences; around three fifths are singletons. Sample: blood. These receptors originate from a man aged 55-75 years in good health. The CDR3 runs from the conserved cysteine through the conserved F or W. A D gene is named only where the DNA matches it firmly. Clone sizes are given selectively: once, few, many, or a class where the clone is expanded.

J: TRBJ1-4
D: .
V: TRBV7-9
size: .
CDR3: CASSSQERRATNEKLFF
DNA: TGTGCCAGCAGCTCACAGGAAAGGAGGGCAACTAATGAAAAACTGTTTTTT

J: TRBJ2-1
D: .
V: TRBV20-1
size: once
CDR3: CSASGGRGGAYDEQFF
DNA: TGCAGTGCTAGCGGTGGTAGGGGGGGGGCCTACGATGAGCAGTTCTTC

J: TRBJ1-1
D: .
V: TRBV7-2
size: .
CDR3: CASSRVGNTEAFF
DNA: TGTGCCAGCAGCCGCGTCGGGAACACTGAAGCTTTCTTT

J: TRBJ2-1
D: .
V: TRBV20-1
size: few
CDR3: CSAGIWGASNEQFF
DNA: TGCAGTGCCGGAATCTGGGGGGCCTCCAATGAGCAGTTCTTC

J: TRBJ1-2
D: TRBD1
V: TRBV10-3
size: .
CDR3: CAISDRGTYGYTF
DNA: TGTGCCATCAGTGACAGGGGGACCTATGGCTACACCTTC

J: TRBJ2-3
D: TRBD2
V: TRBV11-2
size: once
CDR3: CASSPAGGPLTDTQYF
DNA: TGTGCCAGCAGCCCCGCGGGGGGCCCTCTAACAGATACGCAGTATTTT

J: TRBJ2-1
D: TRBD2
V: TRBV6-5
size: few
CDR3: CASRQRGGYNEQFF
DNA: TGTGCCAGCAGGCAGCGGGGGGGCTACAATGAGCAGTTCTTC

J: TRBJ1-5
D: .
V: TRBV6-6
size: .
CDR3: CAGGGNQPQHF
DNA: TGTGCCGGTGGCGGGAATCAGCCCCAGCATTTT

J: TRBJ2-5
D: TRBD2
V: TRBV3-1
size: .
CDR3: CASSTAGGGFLETQYF
DNA: TGTGCCAGCAGCACTGCCGGGGGGGGCTTTTTGGAGACCCAGTACTTC

J: TRBJ2-1
D: TRBD1
V: TRBV5-1
size: .
CDR3: CASSTTGDVNEQFF
DNA: TGCGCCAGCAGCACGACAGGGGACGTCAATGAGCAGTTCTTC

J: TRBJ2-7
D: .
V: TRBV3-1
size: few
CDR3: CASSQSPASYEQYF
DNA: TGTGCCAGCAGCCAAAGCCCAGCCTCCTACGAGCAGTACTTC

J: TRBJ2-7
D: TRBD2
V: TRBV7-8
size: few
CDR3: CASSLGLEYEQYF
DNA: TGTGCCAGCAGCTTGGGACTAGAATACGAGCAGTACTTC

J: TRBJ2-1
D: .
V: TRBV20-1
size: .
CDR3: CSAEDPGPAPGNEQFF
DNA: TGCAGTGCTGAAGATCCCGGACCCGCGCCGGGGAATGAGCAGTTCTTC

J: TRBJ2-4
D: .
V: TRBV21-1
size: .
CDR3: CASRPPNRGAKNIQYF
DNA: TGTGCCAGCAGGCCCCCTAATCGGGGAGCCAAAAACATTCAGTACTTC

J: TRBJ1-2
D: TRBD1
V: TRBV6-6
size: .
CDR3: CASTPQGGFYGYTF
DNA: TGTGCCAGCACCCCCCAGGGGGGGTTCTATGGCTACACCTTC

J: TRBJ2-7
D: .
V: TRBV5-5
size: .
CDR3: CASSLGQTVSYEQYF
DNA: TGTGCCAGCAGCTTAGGTCAAACCGTCTCCTACGAGCAGTACTTC

J: TRBJ2-3
D: .
V: TRBV4-1
size: .
CDR3: CASSQDQGPMTDTQYF
DNA: TGCGCCAGCAGCCAAGATCAGGGTCCGATGACAGATACGCAGTATTTT

J: TRBJ1-6
D: TRBD1
V: TRBV28
size: once
CDR3: CASSNRQGSGNSPLHF
DNA: TGTGCCAGCAGTAACCGACAGGGCTCGGGGAATTCACCCCTCCACTTT

J: TRBJ2-5
D: .
V: TRBV27
size: .
CDR3: CASKGGYRETQYF
DNA: TGTGCCAGCAAAGGAGGCTACCGAGAGACCCAGTACTTC

J: TRBJ2-5
D: TRBD2
V: TRBV5-1
size: few
CDR3: CASSLETSGDQETQYF
DNA: TGCGCCAGCAGCTTGGAAACTAGCGGGGACCAAGAGACCCAGTACTTC

J: TRBJ2-1
D: .
V: TRBV20-1
size: few
CDR3: CSATDYNEQFF
DNA: TGCAGTGCTACTGACTACAATGAGCAGTTCTTC

J: TRBJ2-6
D: .
V: TRBV4-2
size: few
CDR3: CASSQETGRANVLTF
DNA: TGTGCCAGCAGCCAAGAAACGGGGAGGGCCAACGTCCTGACTTTC

J: TRBJ2-7
D: .
V: TRBV6-5
size: .
CDR3: CASSAVAPYEQYF
DNA: TGTGCCAGCAGCGCCGTAGCGCCCTACGAGCAGTACTTC

J: TRBJ2-5
D: TRBD2
V: TRBV12-3/TRBV12-4
size: once
CDR3: CASSFYGGGAINGPQETQYF
DNA: TGTGCCAGCAGTTTCTATGGCGGGGGGGCCATTAACGGACCCCAAGAGACCCAGTACTTC

J: TRBJ2-6
D: .
V: TRBV12-3/TRBV12-4
size: few
CDR3: CASSSGARGANVLTF
DNA: TGTGCCAGCAGTTCGGGGGCGCGTGGGGCCAACGTCCTGACTTTC

J: TRBJ2-6
D: TRBD1
V: TRBV5-1
size: .
CDR3: CASSPGTGVGANVLTF
DNA: TGCGCCAGCAGCCCAGGGACAGGGGTTGGGGCCAACGTCCTGACTTTC

J: TRBJ1-4
D: TRBD1
V: TRBV4-2
size: .
CDR3: CASSVQGAGEKLFF
DNA: TGTGCCAGCAGCGTACAGGGGGCGGGCGAAAAACTGTTTTTT

J: TRBJ2-1
D: .
V: TRBV11-2
size: few
CDR3: CASSLGWESSYNEQFF
DNA: TGTGCCAGCAGCTTAGGGTGGGAGAGCTCCTACAATGAGCAGTTCTTC

J: TRBJ2-3
D: .
V: TRBV5-1
size: .
CDR3: CASSCRTGYTDTQYF
DNA: TGCGCCAGCAGCTGCCGAACAGGTTACACAGATACGCAGTATTTT

J: TRBJ2-6
D: .
V: TRBV20-1
size: .
CDR3: CSARDSSTGANVLTF
DNA: TGCAGTGCTAGAGACTCATCCACCGGGGCCAACGTCCTGACTTTC

J: TRBJ2-7
D: .
V: TRBV6-5
size: .
CDR3: CASGPGATYEQYF
DNA: TGTGCCAGCGGCCCAGGGGCGACCTACGAGCAGTACTTC

J: TRBJ2-5
D: TRBD2
V: TRBV10-2
size: .
CDR3: CASSESVGSGGEETQYF
DNA: TGCGCCAGCAGTGAGTCAGTTGGAAGCGGGGGGGAAGAGACCCAGTACTTC

J: TRBJ1-4
D: TRBD1
V: TRBV6-1
size: .
CDR3: CASSGGRGQEKLFF
DNA: TGTGCCAGCAGTGGTGGCAGGGGGCAAGAAAAACTGTTTTTT

J: TRBJ2-1
D: .
V: TRBV20-1
size: once
CDR3: CSANRVYNEQFF
DNA: TGCAGTGCCAACAGGGTGTACAATGAGCAGTTCTTC

J: TRBJ2-1
D: .
V: TRBV20-1
size: .
CDR3: CSARRAGAAYNEQFF
DNA: TGCAGTGCTAGAAGGGCGGGCGCCGCCTACAATGAGCAGTTCTTC

J: TRBJ2-7
D: TRBD2
V: TRBV5-1
size: .
CDR3: CASNPAGVPYEQYF
DNA: TGCGCCAGCAATCCAGCGGGGGTCCCCTACGAGCAGTACTTC

J: TRBJ2-6
D: .
V: TRBV10-3
size: few
CDR3: CAINWGNGSGANVLTF
DNA: TGTGCCATCAATTGGGGAAACGGCTCTGGGGCCAACGTCCTGACTTTC

J: TRBJ2-5
D: .
V: TRBV7-2
size: .
CDR3: CASSLLTMGETQYF
DNA: TGTGCCAGCAGCCTTCTAACGATGGGAGAGACCCAGTACTTC

J: TRBJ1-1
D: .
V: TRBV3-1
size: .
CDR3: CASSHQLAFF
DNA: TGTGCCAGCAGCCACCAGCTAGCTTTCTTT

J: TRBJ2-1
D: .
V: TRBV9
size: .
CDR3: CASSVGGGGALYNEQFF
DNA: TGTGCCAGCAGCGTAGGGGGAGGGGGGGCCCTTTACAATGAGCAGTTCTTC

J: TRBJ2-5
D: .
V: TRBV3-1
size: .
CDR3: CASSQMTTGETQYF
DNA: TGTGCCAGCAGCCAAATGACGACCGGGGAGACCCAGTACTTC

J: TRBJ1-2
D: .
V: TRBV12-3/TRBV12-4
size: .
CDR3: CASSPQRGGYTF
DNA: TGTGCCAGCAGTCCCCAAAGAGGGGGCTACACCTTC

J: TRBJ2-6
D: TRBD1
V: TRBV18
size: .
CDR3: CASSRGQAISGANVLTF
DNA: TGTGCCAGCTCACGGGGACAGGCAATCTCTGGGGCCAACGTCCTGACTTTC

J: TRBJ1-4
D: .
V: TRBV19
size: .
CDR3: CASSQSATANEKLFF
DNA: TGTGCCAGTAGTCAATCGGCTACCGCTAATGAAAAACTGTTTTTT

J: TRBJ2-7
D: TRBD1
V: TRBV5-1
size: few
CDR3: CASTLTLTGGEQYF
DNA: TGCGCCAGCACCCTTACCTTGACAGGGGGCGAGCAGTACTTC

J: TRBJ2-1
D: TRBD2
V: TRBV20-1
size: .
CDR3: CSALGTSGYNEQFF
DNA: TGCAGTGCCCTTGGGACTAGCGGCTACAATGAGCAGTTCTTC

J: TRBJ2-7
D: TRBD1
V: TRBV7-2
size: .
CDR3: CASSPQTGGYEQYF
DNA: TGTGCCAGCAGCCCACAGACAGGGGGATACGAGCAGTACTTC

J: TRBJ2-6
D: .
V: TRBV3-1
size: few
CDR3: CASSQARRGTGANVLTF
DNA: TGTGCCAGCAGCCAAGCTCGTCGGGGGACTGGGGCCAACGTCCTGACTTTC

J: TRBJ2-6
D: .
V: TRBV11-2
size: few
CDR3: CASSVRRSGANVLTF
DNA: TGTGCCAGCAGCGTTCGGAGATCTGGGGCCAACGTCCTGACTTTC

J: TRBJ2-5
D: .
V: TRBV15
size: once
CDR3: CATSRPPSLEETQYF
DNA: TGTGCCACCAGCAGACCCCCCAGCTTGGAAGAGACCCAGTACTTC

J: TRBJ2-1
D: TRBD1
V: TRBV20-1
size: .
CDR3: CSASSESGRTGNLNEQFF
DNA: TGCAGTGCTAGTTCGGAATCTGGCCGGACAGGGAATCTGAATGAGCAGTTCTTC

J: TRBJ1-2
D: TRBD1
V: TRBV20-1
size: few
CDR3: CSARRGLYGYTF
DNA: TGCAGTGCTAGAAGGGGGCTCTATGGCTACACCTTC

J: TRBJ2-5
D: .
V: TRBV7-2
size: .
CDR3: CASSLDWQQETQYF
DNA: TGTGCCAGCAGCTTAGATTGGCAACAAGAGACCCAGTACTTC

J: TRBJ1-1
D: .
V: TRBV6-1
size: .
CDR3: CASSEVGAPRTEAFF
DNA: TGTGCCAGCAGTGAAGTGGGGGCCCCTAGAACTGAAGCTTTCTTT

J: TRBJ1-5
D: TRBD1
V: TRBV27
size: .
CDR3: CASSPRTGDVRNQPQHF
DNA: TGTGCCAGCAGTCCCCGGACAGGGGATGTTCGCAATCAGCCCCAGCATTTT

J: TRBJ1-6
D: .
V: TRBV20-1
size: .
CDR3: CSARRGFDNSPLHF
DNA: TGCAGTGCTAGGAGGGGCTTCGATAATTCACCCCTCCACTTT

J: TRBJ2-1
D: TRBD1
V: TRBV5-6
size: many
CDR3: CASSGRDRGWYEQFF
DNA: TGTGCCAGCAGCGGCCGGGACAGGGGGTGGTATGAGCAGTTCTTC